These 5 T cell receptor beta chains came from one sample sequenced in a study of shared clonotypes between healthy human individuals. Assay: immunoSEQ multiplex PCR; the TCRdb copy retains only in-frame clones and omits some. Of about 2.4 million clones listed, approximately 93% are singletons. What was sequenced was naive CD4+ T cells from PBMCs. As to subset: CD45RA+ positively selected. All receptors come from a man in his late teens or twenties in good health. Some clones in this sample may be carry-over from other donors' samples.

The chain joins TRBV27 to TRBJ2-1, with TRBD2 identical over 10 bases. CDR1 and CDR2 (germline): MNHEY, SMNVEV (reference sequence). The CDR3 is made up of 19 amino acids. With V trimmed by 1 base and J by 0 bases, 9 bases remained unmatched. The CDR3 DNA is TGTGCCAGCAGTTTATTGGGCCTAGCGGGGGTAAGCTCCTACAATGAGCAGTTCTTC. This codes for CASSLLGLAGVSSYNEQFF.

This chain uses TRBV7-2 with TRBJ2-3, with 10 positions matching TRBD1. Germline CDR1 is SGHTA and CDR2 is FQGNSA. The CDR3 spans 18 residues. Trimming took 3 bases from V and 1 from J; bases not matched to a gene: 10. The CDR3 is CASSFGTGARVGTDTQYF. The DNA of the CDR3 is TGTGCCAGCAGCTTCGGGACAGGGGCCCGGGTGGGCACAGATACGCAGTATTTT.

V gene TRBV5-1 combines with J gene TRBJ2-5; TRBD2 might be the D (5 bases). The CDR3 contains 13 residues. Trimming stripped 4 bases from V and 1 base from J, with 8 bases between. Germline-derived CDR1 and CDR2 are SGHRS and YFSETQ. The CDR3 bases are TGCGCCAGCAGCCGGGAACTCCAAGAGACCCAGTACTTC. This sequence encodes CASSRELQETQYF. The variable domain in full, completed from reference TRBV5-1 and TRBJ2-5, reads KAGVTQTPRYLIKTRGQQVTLSCSPISGHRSVSWYQQTPGQGLQFLFEYFSETQRNKGNFPGRFSGRQFSNSRSEMNVSTLELGDSALYLCASSRELQETQYFGPGTRLLVL.

The chain has TRBV14 and TRBJ1-6, with no clear D. Germline CDR1 SGHDN, CDR2 FVKESK. Trimming stripped 0 bases from V and 8 bases from J, with 5 bases between. The CDR3 runs to 13 residues. The CDR3 coding sequence is TGTGCCAGCAGCCAAGATTTGGATTCACCCCTCCACTTT. Translation gives CASSQDLDSPLHF.

As to this clone: The same CDR3 arises from other DNA sequences in this sample as well. CDR3 sequence: CSGGTDTQYF. The DNA for the CDR3 is TGCAGCGGGGGCACAGATACGCAGTATTTT. V and J are TRBV29-1 and TRBJ2-3; D is unclear. CDR3 size: 10 residues. The germline V gene has CDR1 SQVTM and CDR2 ANQGSEA. Trimming took 7 bases from V and 1 from J, leaving 3 bases between them.